This T cell receptor beta chain was identified during a study of cytomegalovirus exposure and HLA in healthy donors. Overall study context: A prior study identified over 100 million unique TCR beta sequences from about 180 million T cells. Findings and caveats of the study: CMV serostatus was the only recorded immune exposure for donors. There were some V segments, including TRBV6-2 and TRBV6-3, excluded as indistinguishable.

Donors sampled were nominally healthy, though unrecorded immune exposures were likely. V was pared by 5 bases and J by 4 bases, with 9 bases between. Germline-derived CDR1 and CDR2 are MGHDK and SYGVNS. CDR3 length: 13 amino acids. The study ran its PCR with 60 Vbeta and 13 Jbeta primers. Only in-frame clones appear in the TCRdb table, and some are missing; sequencing was by immunoSEQ multiplex PCR. The table records over 150,000 clones, around 77% of them present only once. As concerns this clone: The antigen is undetermined.

The material sequenced was PBMCs. The receptor comes from a woman younger than 45 in good health and CMV-seronegative. The chain joins TRBV25-1 to TRBJ2-1, with a tentative D call TRBD1 (6 bases). The chain's CDR3 is CASSPGVYNEQFF. In nucleotides, the CDR3 is TGTGCCAGCAGTCCAGGGGTGTACAATGAGCAGTTCTTC.